These T cell receptor beta chains were read from a single sample in a study of human T cells and chemical hapten exposure. MiXCR was run by TCRdb on the RACE reads, yielding one entry per CDR3 protein. The table has under 50,000 distinct CDR3 sequences, 9% to 9.5% seen once; the top ten hold 26%. The material sequenced was whole blood, taken in connection with sensitization to the hapten diphenylcyclopropenone (DPC). These TCRs come from a man aged 50 to 59 with alopecia areata. Some clones in this sample may be carry-over from other donors' samples. Each CDR3 is given with its conserved first and last residue. The D gene is left open where the match is weak. Clone size appears in some rows only: once, few, many, or a class for an expanded clone.

D gene: .; J gene: TRBJ1-1; V gene: TRBV18; clone size: .; CDR3 DNA: TGTGCCAGCTCACCACCGGTGACCCTGAGCGGGGCGGGAGCTTTCTTT; CDR3 protein: CASSPPVTLSGAGAFF
D gene: TRBD2; J gene: TRBJ2-3; V gene: TRBV29-1; clone size: few; CDR3 DNA: TGCAGCGTTCGCGGGAGGGGCACAGATACGCAGTATTTT; CDR3 protein: CSVRGRGTDTQYF
D gene: TRBD1; J gene: TRBJ2-1; V gene: TRBV29-1; clone size: many; CDR3 DNA: TGCAGCGCCTACAGGGGGCCTAGCGACAATGAGCAGTTCTTC; CDR3 protein: CSAYRGPSDNEQFF
D gene: .; J gene: TRBJ2-3; V gene: TRBV7-9; clone size: many; CDR3 DNA: TGTGCCAGCAGCTTAGCGGGAGGAACAGATACGCAGTATTTT; CDR3 protein: CASSLAGGTDTQYF
D gene: .; J gene: TRBJ2-5; V gene: TRBV5-1; clone size: .; CDR3 DNA: TGCGCCAGCAGCCTCGACGGAAACCAAGAGACCCAGTACTTC; CDR3 protein: CASSLDGNQETQYF
D gene: TRBD2; J gene: TRBJ2-2; V gene: TRBV12-3/TRBV12-4; clone size: many; CDR3 DNA: TGTGCCAGCAGTTTCGGACTAGCCATCCTCAACACCGGGGAGCTGTTTTTT; CDR3 protein: CASSFGLAILNTGELFF
D gene: TRBD1; J gene: TRBJ2-3; V gene: TRBV14; clone size: .; CDR3 DNA: TGTGCCAGCAGCGAGGGACAGCTCAGCACAGATACGCAGTATTTT; CDR3 protein: CASSEGQLSTDTQYF
D gene: .; J gene: TRBJ1-1; V gene: TRBV27; clone size: many; CDR3 DNA: TGTGCCAGCAGTTTATCGGGCGGGGGCACTGAAGCTTTCTTT; CDR3 protein: CASSLSGGGTEAFF
D gene: .; J gene: TRBJ1-6; V gene: TRBV20-1; clone size: many; CDR3 DNA: TGCAGTGCTAGAGAGGGGGGCGCAGGGATCTATAATTCACCCCTCCACTTT; CDR3 protein: CSAREGGAGIYNSPLHF
D gene: .; J gene: TRBJ2-3; V gene: TRBV5-1; clone size: many; CDR3 DNA: TGCGCCAGCAGCTTGGGCGGGAAGGCAGATACGCAGTATTTT; CDR3 protein: CASSLGGKADTQYF
D gene: .; J gene: TRBJ1-1; V gene: TRBV7-2; clone size: few; CDR3 DNA: TGTGCCAGCAGCTTAGCAAAGGGGTTGACTGAAGCTTTCTTT; CDR3 protein: CASSLAKGLTEAFF
D gene: .; J gene: TRBJ2-3; V gene: TRBV7-2; clone size: many; CDR3 DNA: TGTGCCAGCAGCTTATTCGTTGTTGGGGCAGATACGCAGTATTTT; CDR3 protein: CASSLFVVGADTQYF
D gene: .; J gene: TRBJ1-3; V gene: TRBV30; clone size: .; CDR3 DNA: TGTGCCTGGAGTGCAGGGGCTGGAAACACCATATATTTT; CDR3 protein: CAWSAGAGNTIYF
D gene: .; J gene: TRBJ2-1; V gene: TRBV4-1; clone size: .; CDR3 DNA: TGCGCCAGCAGCCAAGATCCTAGCTCCTACAATGAGCAGTTCTTC; CDR3 protein: CASSQDPSSYNEQFF
D gene: TRBD2; J gene: TRBJ2-7; V gene: TRBV28; clone size: many; CDR3 DNA: TGTGCCAGCAGTTCCCCCCCTAGCGGGAGGGGATACGAGCAGTACTTC; CDR3 protein: CASSSPPSGRGYEQYF
D gene: TRBD2; J gene: TRBJ2-3; V gene: TRBV6-1; clone size: .; CDR3 DNA: TGTGCCAGCAGTCTAGCGGGAGCTTACACAGATACGCAGTATTTT; CDR3 protein: CASSLAGAYTDTQYF
D gene: TRBD2; J gene: TRBJ2-7; V gene: TRBV12-3/TRBV12-4; clone size: .; CDR3 DNA: TGTGCCAGCAGTTTAATGGGACTAGATTTGTACGAGCAGTACTTC; CDR3 protein: CASSLMGLDLYEQYF
D gene: TRBD2; J gene: TRBJ2-1; V gene: TRBV20-1; clone size: many; CDR3 DNA: TGCAGTGCTAGAACTAGCGGCTACAATGAGCAGTTCTTC; CDR3 protein: CSARTSGYNEQFF
D gene: .; J gene: TRBJ2-3; V gene: TRBV2; clone size: few; CDR3 DNA: TGTGCCAGCAGCGTGGAAGGGGCAGATACGCAGTATTTT; CDR3 protein: CASSVEGADTQYF
D gene: TRBD2; J gene: TRBJ2-1; V gene: TRBV10-3; clone size: many; CDR3 DNA: TGTGCCATCAGTCTACTAGCGGGTGATTACAATGAGCAGTTCTTC; CDR3 protein: CAISLLAGDYNEQFF
D gene: .; J gene: TRBJ2-1; V gene: TRBV5-1; clone size: .; CDR3 DNA: TGCGCCAGCAGCTTGGTGGCCAGGGTAGGCGATGAGCAGTTCTTC; CDR3 protein: CASSLVARVGDEQFF
D gene: .; J gene: TRBJ1-4; V gene: TRBV12-3/TRBV12-4; clone size: many; CDR3 DNA: TGTGCCAGCACCGAAGGGCCAACGGCTGGGGATGAAAAACTGTTTTTT; CDR3 protein: CASTEGPTAGDEKLFF
D gene: TRBD2; J gene: TRBJ2-2; V gene: TRBV4-1; clone size: .; CDR3 DNA: TGCGCCAGCAGCCAACCTTCCCTGGGACTAGCGGGAGTCCGGGGCGGCACCGGGGAGCTGTTTTTT; CDR3 protein: CASSQPSLGLAGVRGGTGELFF
D gene: .; J gene: TRBJ1-1; V gene: TRBV7-9; clone size: many; CDR3 DNA: TGTGCCAGCAGCTTAGCCCTGGGACGGACCGTGGACACTGAAGCTTTCTTT; CDR3 protein: CASSLALGRTVDTEAFF
D gene: .; J gene: TRBJ1-4; V gene: TRBV29-1; clone size: .; CDR3 DNA: TGCAGCGTTGGTTCCCAGGGCTATGAAAAACTGTTTTTT; CDR3 protein: CSVGSQGYEKLFF
D gene: TRBD1; J gene: TRBJ1-1; V gene: TRBV5-1; clone size: few; CDR3 DNA: TGCGCCAGCAGCTTGAACGACAGGGTGAACACTGAAGCTTTCTTT; CDR3 protein: CASSLNDRVNTEAFF
D gene: TRBD1; J gene: TRBJ2-4; V gene: TRBV27; clone size: .; CDR3 DNA: TGTGCCAGCAGTTTCCAAGGACAGGGCTCGGCCAAAAACATTCAGTACTTC; CDR3 protein: CASSFQGQGSAKNIQYF
D gene: TRBD2; J gene: TRBJ2-3; V gene: TRBV5-4; clone size: many; CDR3 DNA: TGTGCCAGCAGACCCGGACTAGCAGCAGATACGCAGTATTTT; CDR3 protein: CASRPGLAADTQYF
D gene: TRBD2; J gene: TRBJ2-7; V gene: TRBV5-1; clone size: many; CDR3 DNA: TGCGCCAGCAGCTTGGGCGGGAGTCTCGAGCAGTACTTC; CDR3 protein: CASSLGGSLEQYF
D gene: .; J gene: TRBJ2-2; V gene: TRBV30; clone size: many; CDR3 DNA: TGTGCCTGGAGTGTAGGGCGGGACAGGGAGCTGTTTTTT; CDR3 protein: CAWSVGRDRELFF
D gene: .; J gene: TRBJ2-7; V gene: TRBV20-1; clone size: medium-sized; CDR3 DNA: TGCAGTGCTCGTGTCGGGACAGGGGCGCTAGCGGGGGCCTACGAGCAGTACTTC; CDR3 protein: CSARVGTGALAGAYEQYF
D gene: .; J gene: TRBJ1-1; V gene: TRBV2; clone size: many; CDR3 DNA: TGTGCCAGCAGTGAAGCTGACACGGGGACTGAAGCTTTCTTT; CDR3 protein: CASSEADTGTEAFF
D gene: .; J gene: TRBJ1-5; V gene: TRBV12-3/TRBV12-4; clone size: few; CDR3 DNA: TGTGCCAGCAGTTTGGCTTCGAGCAATCAGCCCCAGCATTTT; CDR3 protein: CASSLASSNQPQHF
D gene: .; J gene: TRBJ2-2; V gene: TRBV10-2; clone size: many; CDR3 DNA: TGCGCCAGCCTCCCCGGGACCCCATCGACCGGGGAGCTGTTTTTT; CDR3 protein: CASLPGTPSTGELFF
D gene: .; J gene: TRBJ2-7; V gene: TRBV7-9; clone size: many; CDR3 DNA: TGTGCCAGCGGCAGGGTTTCCTACGAGCAGTACTTC; CDR3 protein: CASGRVSYEQYF
D gene: .; J gene: TRBJ2-6; V gene: TRBV4-1; clone size: many; CDR3 DNA: TGCGCCAGCAGCCAGGAAGCCTCTGGGGCCAACGTCCTGACTTTC; CDR3 protein: CASSQEASGANVLTF
D gene: TRBD2; J gene: TRBJ2-1; V gene: TRBV27; clone size: many; CDR3 DNA: TGTGCCAGCAGTAAAAGCGGGAAATCCTACAATGAGCAGTTCTTC; CDR3 protein: CASSKSGKSYNEQFF
D gene: .; J gene: TRBJ1-1; V gene: TRBV10-3; clone size: many; CDR3 DNA: TGTGCCATCAGTGAGGACCCCTTTGAAGCTTTCTTT; CDR3 protein: CAISEDPFEAFF
D gene: TRBD1; J gene: TRBJ1-2; V gene: TRBV29-1; clone size: few; CDR3 DNA: TGCAGCGTTGACCCGACAGGGCAGTATGGCTACACCTTC; CDR3 protein: CSVDPTGQYGYTF
D gene: .; J gene: TRBJ2-1; V gene: TRBV7-2; clone size: few; CDR3 DNA: TGTGCCAGCAGCTTACAGGGGCCGCAGCTCGGGTATTACAATGAGCAGTTCTTC; CDR3 protein: CASSLQGPQLGYYNEQFF
D gene: .; J gene: TRBJ2-7; V gene: TRBV28; clone size: .; CDR3 DNA: TGTGCCACCACCAAGGAGACGTACGAGCAGTACTTC; CDR3 protein: CATTKETYEQYF
D gene: .; J gene: TRBJ2-5; V gene: TRBV2; clone size: .; CDR3 DNA: TGTGCCAGCAGCCCCGACAGGAGCCAAGAGACCCAGTACTTC; CDR3 protein: CASSPDRSQETQYF
D gene: .; J gene: TRBJ1-1; V gene: TRBV7-2; clone size: few; CDR3 DNA: TGTGCCAGCAGCTTATCAGGGAGAACTGAAGCTTTCTTT; CDR3 protein: CASSLSGRTEAFF
D gene: TRBD2; J gene: TRBJ2-3; V gene: TRBV27; clone size: many; CDR3 DNA: TGTGCCAGCAGTTTATCTAGCGGGAGGGTAGATACGCAGTATTTT; CDR3 protein: CASSLSSGRVDTQYF
D gene: .; J gene: TRBJ1-6; V gene: TRBV5-1; clone size: .; CDR3 DNA: TGCGCCAGCAGCCCGCGGTCGGGAAAAAATTCACCCCTCCACTTT; CDR3 protein: CASSPRSGKNSPLHF
D gene: TRBD1; J gene: TRBJ2-7; V gene: TRBV27; clone size: many; CDR3 DNA: TGTGCCAGCAGTTTACAGGCAGGGGGCCACGAGCAGTACTTC; CDR3 protein: CASSLQAGGHEQYF
D gene: .; J gene: TRBJ2-5; V gene: TRBV3-1; clone size: many; CDR3 DNA: TGTGCCAGCAGCCAAGATCGCCAGACTTGGACCCAGTACTTC; CDR3 protein: CASSQDRQTWTQYF
D gene: .; J gene: TRBJ2-6; V gene: TRBV7-2; clone size: many; CDR3 DNA: TGTGCCAGCAGCCCCGGTGGGGCCAACGTCCTGACTTTC; CDR3 protein: CASSPGGANVLTF
D gene: .; J gene: TRBJ2-1; V gene: TRBV28; clone size: many; CDR3 DNA: TGTGCCAGCAGTCGGACACCATACAATGAGCAGTTCTTC; CDR3 protein: CASSRTPYNEQFF
D gene: .; J gene: TRBJ2-1; V gene: TRBV29-1; clone size: few; CDR3 DNA: TGCAGCGTTGCCCCCCGTTCCGGGTACAATGAGCAGTTCTTC; CDR3 protein: CSVAPRSGYNEQFF
D gene: TRBD2; J gene: TRBJ2-3; V gene: TRBV10-3; clone size: many; CDR3 DNA: TGTGCCATCAGCGGGACTAGCGAGGCTAGCACAGATACGCAGTATTTT; CDR3 protein: CAISGTSEASTDTQYF
D gene: TRBD1; J gene: TRBJ1-2; V gene: TRBV2; clone size: many; CDR3 DNA: TGTGCCAGCAGTGAGCAGGGGGCTCACTATGGCTACACCTTC; CDR3 protein: CASSEQGAHYGYTF
D gene: .; J gene: TRBJ2-1; V gene: TRBV9; clone size: many; CDR3 DNA: TGTGCCAGCAGCGTAGGGATAGGAGGAACCTACAATGAGCAGTTCTTC; CDR3 protein: CASSVGIGGTYNEQFF